This record looks at one TCR beta chain sequence and its context. This clonotype was counted at least ten times. Its antigen is unknown. Base qualities are not at hand, and no much larger clone is one base apart. V has 7 bases trimmed and J has 0 bases trimmed; junction bases matching no gene number 13. The CDR3, from cysteine to phenylalanine, totals 17 residues. The only DNA kept is the CDR3, 51 bases in frame from the first base. CDR1 SNHLY and CDR2 FYNNEI were looked up in the germline V gene. The axillary draining lymph nodes of breast cancer patients were the source of the lymph node samples. The record originates from a study of breast tumors, draining lymph nodes, adjacent tissues listed by TCRdb under 2016. Turning to the overall study: Breast cancer patients provided tumor, adjacent nontumor tissue and axillary lymph nodes, and the study compared the TCR beta repertoires across these three sources. In human breast cancer, the study set out to assess how tumor, surrounding tissue and draining lymph node repertoires relate to one another and whether T cells might be exchanged between them.

The run used an Illumina HiSeq 2000. Multiplex PCR amplification was used to build the TCR beta chain libraries. High-throughput sequencing was used to analyze the amplified TCR beta chain products. Starting from the raw public reads, TCRdb applied fastp trimming at Q25, assembled clones with MiXCR and retained in-frame beta chains. CDR3 protein sequences are deduplicated, and each keeps its most common genes and DNA. The sample table contains 150,000 to 200,000 distinct CDR3 sequences; only one count was recorded for 30% to 35% of them. Together, the top ten hold about 4.5% of the sample. Beyond this particular receptor, the publication reports: Tumor and nontumor tissue repertoires were found to be significantly more similar in luminal-like than in basal-like breast cancer. The data were considered consistent with the idea that most tumor T cells come from the lymph node and then expand in tumor tissue. T-cell repertoire diversity in tumors was found to be lower than in lymph nodes but higher than in nontumor tissue, and preferential V and J gene usage was observed. The conclusion that tumor T cells originate in lymph nodes was framed as consistent with a hypothesis rather than directly demonstrated.

This chain is built from TRBV2 and TRBJ2-7, with 9 central nucleotides matching TRBD2. Specimen: axillary lymph node tissue. The source of this sequence is a female donor with breast cancer. Some clones in this sample may be carry-over from other donors' samples. CDR3 region: CASILGRAGGSSYEQYF. The sequenced DNA: TGTGCCAGCATCTTAGGGAGGGCGGGAGGGAGCTCCTACGAGCAGTACTTC. The full variable domain, with segments outside the CDR3 supplied by the reference TRBV2 and TRBJ2-7 proteins, appears as EPEVTQTPSHQVTQMGQEVILRCVPISNHLYFYWYRQILGQKVEFLVSFYNNEISEKSEIFDDQFSVERPDGSNFTLKIRSTKLEDSAMYFCASILGRAGGSSYEQYFGPGTRLTVT.